These T cell receptor beta chains were read from a single sample in a study of cytomegalovirus exposure and HLA in healthy donors. Some clones are missing from TCRdb's copy, which holds only in-frame ones; the method was immunoSEQ multiplex PCR. The table records under 150,000 clones, over 60% of them present only once. Input material: PBMCs. Receptors originate from a man aged 18 to 30 in good health and CMV-seropositive. Both conserved end residues are part of each CDR3. D genes are given only for firm matches. Part of the rows lack a size; the others show once, few, many or a class for expanded clones.

V gene,clone size,J gene,D gene,CDR3 protein,CDR3 DNA
TRBV6-5,few,TRBJ1-1,.,CASSYHSEGGTEAFF,TGTGCCAGCAGTTACCATAGTGAGGGAGGGACTGAAGCTTTCTTT
TRBV5-1,.,TRBJ1-1,TRBD1,CASSLERTGVNTEAFF,TGCGCCAGCAGCTTGGAAAGGACAGGGGTGAACACTGAAGCTTTCTTT
TRBV7-2,.,TRBJ2-7,TRBD2,CASSSYSGGPYEQYF,TGTGCCAGCAGCTCATATAGCGGGGGGCCCTACGAGCAGTACTTC
TRBV5-1,.,TRBJ2-7,TRBD1,CASSHGQDPYEQYF,TGCGCCAGCAGCCACGGACAGGATCCCTACGAGCAGTACTTC
TRBV6-4,.,TRBJ2-3,TRBD2,CASSGGGSDTQYF,TGTGCCAGCAGCGGGGGGGGCTCGGATACGCAGTATTTT
TRBV29-1,.,TRBJ1-2,.,CSVVRAGAYGYTF,TGCAGCGTTGTTCGAGCAGGGGCGTATGGCTACACCTTC
TRBV6-1,.,TRBJ1-5,TRBD1,CASRKDRVPTQPQHF,TGTGCCAGCAGAAAGGACAGGGTTCCAACTCAGCCCCAGCATTTT
TRBV5-1,.,TRBJ2-3,.,CASSLGHRDTSTDTQYF,TGCGCCAGCAGCTTGGGTCATAGGGACACTAGCACAGATACGCAGTATTTT
TRBV28,.,TRBJ1-5,.,CASSFVWVNREGDQPQHF,TGTGCCAGCAGTTTTGTTTGGGTAAACAGGGAAGGGGATCAGCCCCAGCATTTT
TRBV7-9,.,TRBJ1-2,.,CASSLAATHYGYTF,TGTGCCAGCAGCTTAGCGGCCACCCACTATGGCTACACCTTC
TRBV27,few,TRBJ1-2,.,CASSRLDRNNYGYTF,TGTGCCAGCAGTAGACTTGACAGGAACAACTATGGCTACACCTTC
TRBV30,.,TRBJ2-7,.,CAWSVPSQSYEQYF,TGTGCCTGGAGTGTACCGTCTCAGTCCTACGAGCAGTACTTC
TRBV25-1,.,TRBJ2-5,TRBD1,CASSEEQGAIQETQYF,TGTGCCAGCAGTGAAGAACAGGGGGCCATCCAAGAGACCCAGTACTTC
TRBV9,.,TRBJ2-3,.,CASSVGEGRHTQYF,TGTGCCAGCAGCGTAGGTGAGGGGAGGCATACGCAGTATTTT
TRBV19,.,TRBJ2-1,TRBD2,CASSPREGKQFF,TGTGCCAGTAGTCCCAGGGAGGGAAAGCAGTTCTTC
TRBV7-2,once,TRBJ2-1,TRBD2,CASSRVRVTSGGDEQFF,TGTGCCAGCAGCCGAGTGAGGGTGACTAGCGGGGGGGATGAGCAGTTCTTC
TRBV18,.,TRBJ2-7,.,CASSPNMARTYEQYF,TGTGCCAGCTCACCGAATATGGCAAGAACCTACGAGCAGTACTTC
TRBV7-8,.,TRBJ1-4,TRBD1,CASSSRGTGGNEKLFF,TGTGCCAGCAGCTCTAGAGGGACAGGGGGGAATGAAAAACTGTTTTTT
TRBV7-2,.,TRBJ2-1,.,CASSLMREQFF,TGTGCCAGCAGCTTAATGAGAGAGCAGTTCTTC
TRBV15,.,TRBJ2-3,TRBD2,CATSRVSGGWVDTQYF,TGTGCCACCAGCAGAGTTAGCGGGGGGTGGGTAGATACGCAGTATTTT
TRBV28,.,TRBJ2-7,.,CASSLVGASSYEQYF,TGTGCCAGCAGTTTAGTGGGGGCTAGCTCCTACGAGCAGTACTTC
TRBV5-4,.,TRBJ1-1,.,CASSRVGGPNTEAFF,TGTGCCAGCAGCCGGGTGGGAGGGCCGAACACTGAAGCTTTCTTT
TRBV14,.,TRBJ1-1,.,CASSHEFTEAFF,TGTGCCAGCAGCCACGAGTTCACTGAAGCTTTCTTT
TRBV7-9,.,TRBJ1-1,.,CASSLVADTGAFF,TGTGCCAGCAGCTTAGTTGCCGACACTGGAGCTTTCTTT
TRBV14,.,TRBJ1-2,.,CASSQAGKDYGYTF,TGTGCCAGCAGCCAAGCGGGGAAAGACTATGGCTACACCTTC
TRBV6-1,.,TRBJ1-4,.,CASSESMGLRLFF,TGTGCCAGCAGTGAAAGTATGGGACTCAGGCTGTTTTTT
TRBV7-9,.,TRBJ2-7,TRBD1,CASSQNPGQPYEQYF,TGTGCCAGCAGCCAAAATCCGGGACAGCCCTACGAGCAGTACTTC
TRBV28,.,TRBJ2-5,.,CASGTTGPETQYF,TGTGCCAGCGGGACGACAGGTCCGGAGACCCAGTACTTC
TRBV11-2,.,TRBJ1-6,.,CASSLIGSNSPLHF,TGTGCCAGCAGCTTAATAGGGAGTAATTCACCCCTCCACTTT
TRBV27,once,TRBJ1-1,.,CASSPNRVLNTEAFF,TGTGCCAGCAGTCCAAACCGGGTCCTGAACACTGAAGCTTTCTTT
TRBV28,.,TRBJ2-3,.,CASSYSLTDTQYF,TGTGCCAGCAGCTACAGCCTCACAGATACGCAGTATTTT
TRBV7-9,.,TRBJ2-5,.,CSSSLASSVVEETQYF,TGTTCCAGCAGCTTAGCAAGTAGCGTCGTCGAAGAGACCCAGTACTTC
TRBV6-6,.,TRBJ2-3,.,CASSSGGPADTQYF,TGTGCCAGCAGTTCCGGGGGGCCGGCAGATACGCAGTATTTT
TRBV19,.,TRBJ2-5,TRBD1,CATRQGSEETQYF,TGTGCCACCCGACAGGGGTCGGAAGAGACCCAGTACTTC
TRBV19,.,TRBJ1-2,.,CASSGFQGMNYGYTF,TGTGCCAGTAGTGGATTTCAGGGAATGAACTATGGCTACACCTTC
TRBV7-9,.,TRBJ2-5,.,CASSLAGIGYQETQYF,TGTGCCAGCAGCTTGGCAGGGATAGGGTACCAAGAGACCCAGTACTTC
TRBV6-5,.,TRBJ2-3,TRBD1,CASSTPGQGTDTQYF,TGTGCCAGCAGCACCCCGGGACAGGGCACAGATACGCAGTATTTT
TRBV7-2,.,TRBJ1-1,.,CASSPGLDQQAFF,TGTGCCAGCAGTCCGGGACTCGACCAACAAGCTTTCTTT
TRBV7-9,.,TRBJ1-1,.,CASSGGGGNTEAFF,TGTGCCAGCAGCGGGGGAGGAGGGAACACTGAAGCTTTCTTT
TRBV4-1,.,TRBJ2-3,TRBD2,CASSQDRSAGLARVTDTQYF,TGCGCCAGCAGCCAAGATAGGAGTGCGGGACTAGCTCGAGTCACAGATACGCAGTATTTT
TRBV18,.,TRBJ1-2,TRBD1,CASSPLGQGHRAYGYTF,TGTGCCAGCTCACCACTGGGACAGGGCCACAGAGCCTATGGCTACACCTTC
TRBV6-5,.,TRBJ1-2,TRBD1,CASSPVTGFYGYTF,TGTGCCAGCAGTCCAGTGACAGGGTTCTATGGCTACACCTTC
TRBV5-1,once,TRBJ2-3,TRBD2,CASSLEKRGPTDTQYF,TGCGCCAGCAGCTTGGAGAAGCGGGGACCCACAGATACGCAGTATTTT
TRBV6-5,.,TRBJ1-2,TRBD1,CASSESRGQGYTF,TGTGCCAGCAGTGAGAGCAGGGGGCAAGGCTACACCTTC
TRBV25-1,.,TRBJ2-1,.,CASSHPLAPSYNEQFF,TGTGCCAGCAGTCACCCCCTAGCGCCCTCCTACAATGAGCAGTTCTTC
TRBV6-5,few,TRBJ2-5,.,CASSYAAAPPETQYF,TGTGCCAGCAGTTACGCGGCCGCCCCCCCTGAGACCCAGTACTTC
TRBV4-1,.,TRBJ1-5,TRBD1,CASSQIRQGGGNQPQHF,TGCGCCAGCAGCCAAATACGACAGGGCGGCGGCAATCAGCCCCAGCATTTT
TRBV5-6,.,TRBJ1-2,TRBD1,CASSPDRGYGYTF,TGTGCCAGCAGCCCGGACAGGGGCTATGGCTACACCTTC